This entry lists 32 T cell receptor beta chains sequenced from one sample in a study of blood T cell repertoires in COVID-19. Some clones are missing from TCRdb's copy, which holds only in-frame ones; the method was immunoSEQ multiplex PCR. Counted here are around 360,000 clones, more than 85% occurring once; the ten biggest clones make up around 3%. Sequenced: PBMCs or T cells enriched from blood (not recorded which). The receptors stem from a woman in her twenties or thirties who had recovered from COVID-19.

The rearrangement joins TRBV3-1 (or the pseudogene TRBV3-2) to TRBJ1-2, with TRBD1 identical over 7 bases. The CDR3 consists of 14 residues. V was pared by 4 bases and J by 3 bases, with 5 bases of the junction left unmatched. From germline, CDR1 is LGHDT and CDR2 YNNKEL (reference sequence). In DNA form, the CDR3 reads TGTGCCAGCAGCCCAACCGACAGGGACTATGGCTACACCTTC. Its protein product is CASSPTDRDYGYTF.

This chain uses TRBV4-1 with TRBJ1-1, with D hard to call. Trimming pared 1 base from V and 6 bases from J, leaving 12 bases between. The CDR3 is made up of 14 amino acids. Germline V gives CDR1 MGHRA, CDR2 YSYEKL. CDR3 in amino acids: CASSQAPGSAEAFF. CDR3 nucleotides: TGCGCCAGCAGCCAAGCTCCAGGATCGGCTGAAGCTTTCTTT.

V gene TRBV2 combines with J gene TRBJ1-2, with 7 bases lining up with TRBD1. Trimming at V came to 5 bases and at J to 5 bases, leaving 5 bases not matched to a gene. Per the germline V gene, CDR1 is SNHLY and CDR2 is FYNNEI. The CDR3 consists of 13 residues. For the CDR3, the DNA is TGTGCCAGCAGTAGAGACAGGGTTTATGGCTACACCTTC. It yields the protein CASSRDRVYGYTF.

This chain connects TRBV6-1 to TRBJ1-5; D is ambiguous. Germline V lookup: CDR1 MNHNS, CDR2 SASEGT. This CDR3 contains 13 residues. V shed 2 bases and J shed 6 bases, with 8 bases lying between them. The CDR3 DNA is TGTGCCAGCAGTGAACTCCCCAGTCAGCCCCAGCATTTT. As protein: CASSELPSQPQHF.

This sequence joins TRBV5-6 and TRBJ2-4; D remains unclear. The CDR3 contains 15 residues. The V end lost 0 bases, the J end lost 3 bases, and 10 bases lay between the germline ends. Germline V gives CDR1 SGHDT, CDR2 YYEEEE. The CDR3 nucleotides read TGTGCCAGCAGCTTGGGGCCACCCAACAAAAACATTCAGTACTTC. Translated: CASSLGPPNKNIQYF.

This sequence joins TRBV5-5 and TRBJ2-7; D gene ambiguous. The germline V gene encodes CDR1 SGHKS and CDR2 YYEKEE (reference sequence). The CDR3 covers 12 residues. The ends were cut back, 0 bases at V and 4 bases at J, with 5 bases in the middle. CDR3 sequence: CASSLAEYEQYF. The CDR3 coding sequence is TGTGCCAGCAGCTTGGCCGAGTACGAGCAGTACTTC.

This clone was picked up one time. The V and J genes are TRBV4-1 and TRBJ2-7; 11 nucleotides match TRBD1. The V and J ends lost 4 bases and 5 bases, in that order; junction bases with no gene match: 4. The germline CDR1 and CDR2 sequences are MGHRA and YSYEKL. The CDR3 extends over 14 amino acids. The CDR3 sequence: CASSRGQGANEQYF. Written as DNA, the CDR3 is TGCGCCAGCAGCCGAGGACAGGGGGCTAACGAGCAGTACTTC.

The rearrangement uses TRBV10-1 and TRBJ2-3; D not certain. The germline CDR1 and CDR2 sequences are WNHNN and SYGVQD (reference sequence). Between the trimmed V and J ends, which lost 5 bases and 2 bases, there was a span of 8 bases. The CDR3 is 13 residues long. The CDR3 DNA reads as TGCGCCAGCAGTCCCGGAGACACAGATACGCAGTATTTT. Protein product: CASSPGDTDTQYF.

This chain joins TRBV6-5 and TRBJ2-3, with TRBD1 matching 7 bases. The V and J ends lost 6 bases and 6 bases, in that order; junction bases with no gene match: 12. The CDR3 is made up of 15 amino acids. Germline values: CDR1 MNHEY, CDR2 SVGAGI. The CDR3 DNA reads as TGTGCCAGCAGGGACCGGGACAGCACCAGGGATACGCAGTATTTT. Translated: CASRDRDSTRDTQYF.

This clone showed up just once. The genes are TRBV4-1 and TRBJ2-2; 15 nucleotides match TRBD2. This CDR3 spans 18 amino acids. CDR1 MGHRA and CDR2 YSYEKL come from the germline V gene. Unmatched junction bases numbered 8, after V lost 4 bases and J lost 5 bases. This CDR3 is CASSLRTSGGALTGELFF. In DNA, the CDR3 is TGCGCCAGCAGCCTCAGGACTAGCGGGGGGGCATTAACCGGGGAGCTGTTTTTT.

V and J are TRBV7-2 and TRBJ2-7; 10 bases map to TRBD2. The CDR3 contains 15 residues. Germline CDR1 SGHTA, CDR2 FQGNSA. Trimming removed 6 bases from V and 2 bases from J; junction bases left unmatched: 7. CDR3 loop: CASSSGLAATYEQYF. The CDR3 DNA sequence: TGTGCCAGCAGTTCCGGACTAGCGGCCACCTACGAGCAGTACTTC.

The sample holds a few counts of this clone. The chain has TRBV18 and TRBJ1-3; D perhaps matches TRBD1 (5 bases). Deletions cut 5 bases from V and 0 bases from J, with 14 bases between. The CDR3 loop spans 16 amino acids. Germline V gene lookup returns CDR1 KGHSH and CDR2 LQKENI. CDR3 in DNA: TGTGCCAGCTCAGTAGACAGCCTTCTCTCTGGAAACACCATATATTTT. Protein product: CASSVDSLLSGNTIYF.

This chain joins TRBV3-1 (or the pseudogene TRBV3-2) and TRBJ1-2, with unresolved D. This CDR3 region has 16 residues. Trimming pared 1 base from V and 1 base from J, leaving 13 bases between. Germline V CDR1 and CDR2: LGHDT, YNNKEL (reference sequence). CDR3 in DNA: TGTGCCAGCAGCCAAGCCTCGGGGTATGGTAACTATGGCTACACCTTC. Residues: CASSQASGYGNYGYTF.

Here the CDR3 DNA reads TGTGCCATCGGACTGGACAGACCTTCGGGGCAGTACTTC. Protein sequence: CAIGLDRPSGQYF. This sequence joins TRBV10-3 and TRBJ2-7, with D maybe TRBD1 (6 bases). The CDR3 consists of 13 residues. Germline V gene lookup returns CDR1 ENHRY and CDR2 SYGVKD. Trimming left V 8 bases short and J 9 bases short, with 20 bases between.

The J gene is TRBJ1-4, the V gene TRBV29-1; 9 bases fit TRBD1. The junction had 9 bases not matched to a gene; V was cut back by 6 bases and J by 10 bases. The CDR3 contains 13 residues. The germline V gene has CDR1 SQVTM and CDR2 ANQGSEA. CDR3 residues: CSVAGTGLGKLFF. DNA of the CDR3: TGCAGCGTCGCCGGGACAGGGCTAGGAAAACTGTTTTTT.

The CDR3: CASSQGIGTEKLFF. The CDR3 DNA sequence: TGCGCCAGCAGCCAGGGTATCGGAACCGAAAAACTGTTTTTT. This rearrangement joins TRBV5-1 to TRBJ1-4; perhaps TRBD1 as D (5 bases). Trimming removed 4 bases at V and 8 bases at J, with 15 bases between. CDR3 length: 14 residues. The V gene's germline CDR1 is SGHRS and CDR2 YFSETQ. The full variable domain, with the rest looked up from reference TRBV5-1 and TRBJ1-4, is KAGVTQTPRYLIKTRGQQVTLSCSPISGHRSVSWYQQTPGQGLQFLFEYFSETQRNKGNFPGRFSGRQFSNSRSEMNVSTLELGDSALYLCASSQGIGTEKLFFGSGTQLSVL.

This sequence joins TRBV6-5 and TRBJ1-5; perhaps TRBD1 as D (5 bases). The CDR3 length is 15 residues. The germline V gene has CDR1 MNHEY and CDR2 SVGAGI. V lost 2 bases to trimming and J lost 3 bases, with 11 bases between them. The CDR3 DNA follows: TGTGCCAGCAGTTACGACAGTGGGAACAATCAGCCCCAGCATTTT. Protein sequence: CASSYDSGNNQPQHF.

The chain uses TRBV5-1 and TRBJ2-5, with 8 nucleotides matching TRBD1. CDR3 length: 15 amino acids. The V gene end was trimmed by 3 bases and the J gene end by 5 bases; junction bases not matched to a gene: 9. Germline CDR1 and CDR2: SGHRS and YFSETQ. CDR3 coding DNA: TGCGCCAGCAGCTCGCAGGGGGCGACCGGGGAGACCCAGTACTTC. It codes for CASSSQGATGETQYF.

V gene TRBV29-1 combines with J gene TRBJ2-5; 8 bases line up with TRBD1. The ends lost 4 bases at V and 1 base at J; junction bases unmatched: 2. The CDR3 totals 13 residues. CDR1 and CDR2 from the germline V gene are SQVTM and ANQGSEA. DNA of the CDR3: TGCAGCGTTGGGGACAGGAGCCAAGAGACCCAGTACTTC. It translates to CSVGDRSQETQYF.

The genes are TRBV5-6 and TRBJ1-1; a weak D match, TRBD1 (6 bases). CDR1 is SGHDT, CDR2 YYEEEE, per germline. This CDR3 comprises 16 residues. The V end was cut by 2 bases, the J end by 0 bases, with 14 bases between. The CDR3 DNA reads TGTGCCAGCAGCTTATACAGGGTAAGGATGAACACTGAAGCTTTCTTT. Its translation: CASSLYRVRMNTEAFF.

There are a few counts of this clone. This rearrangement joins TRBV13 to TRBJ1-2, with D possibly TRBD1 on 6 matching bases. Germline V gene lookup returns CDR1 PRHDT and CDR2 FYEKMQ (reference sequence). The CDR3 runs 15 residues. V was shortened by 4 bases and J by 6 bases, with 18 bases between the two germline ends. DNA for the CDR3: TGTGCCAGCAGCTCTGATAACAGGGCGGTCCATGGCTACACCTTC. This codes for CASSSDNRAVHGYTF.

The chain links TRBV27 to TRBJ2-1, with 11 positions matching TRBD2. The CDR3 runs to 17 residues. Trimming at V came to 5 bases and at J to 2 bases, leaving 8 bases not matched to a gene. Germline V gene sequence: CDR1 MNHEY, CDR2 SMNVEV (reference sequence). CDR3 nucleotides: TGTGCCAGCAGTGTGACTAGCGGGGACGTTGCCTACAATGAGCAGTTCTTC. Its protein is CASSVTSGDVAYNEQFF.

This clone was seen once. The genes are TRBV19 and TRBJ1-2; 8 bases align to TRBD1. There are 15 residues in the CDR3. Trimming at V came to 1 base and at J to 5 bases, leaving 6 bases not matched to a gene. Germline CDR1 is LNHDA and CDR2 is SQIVND (reference sequence). The CDR3 here is CASSIARTGMYGYTF. In DNA, the CDR3 is TGTGCCAGTAGTATAGCCCGGACAGGGATGTATGGCTACACCTTC.

This clone was seen just once. The CDR3 DNA reads as TGTGCCAGCAGCCCCCAGACAGGCAAAGACACTGAAGCTTTCTTT. It specifies CASSPQTGKDTEAFF. This chain uses TRBV7-8 with TRBJ1-1, with a possible D match to TRBD1 (6 bases). V lost 5 bases, J lost 3 bases, and 16 bases lay in between. This CDR3 spans 15 amino acids. Germline V gives CDR1 SGHVS, CDR2 FQNEAQ.

The chain uses TRBV2 and TRBJ2-1, with D possibly matching TRBD1 (5 bases). Germline V gene sequence: CDR1 SNHLY, CDR2 FYNNEI. V lost 7 bases and J 4 bases, leaving 14 bases between the germline ends. CDR3 length equals 14 residues. CDR3 amino acids: CASTQSQGYNEQFF. The CDR3 DNA follows: TGTGCCAGCACCCAGAGCCAGGGTTACAATGAGCAGTTCTTC.

The chain recombines TRBV5-1 with TRBJ1-2; TRBD1 matches 7 bases. Unmatched junction bases numbered 9, after V lost 4 bases and J lost 6 bases. CDR3 size: 14 residues. Germline V gene lookup returns CDR1 SGHRS and CDR2 YFSETQ. The CDR3 spells CASSRDSSTDGYTF. CDR3 nucleotide sequence: TGCGCCAGCAGCCGGGACAGCTCGACGGATGGCTACACCTTC.

Concerning this clone: Other DNA sequences in this specimen translate into the identical CDR3. The chain combines TRBV28 with TRBJ1-2; the D is unclear. The germline gives CDR1 MDHEN, CDR2 SYDVKM. V lost 3 bases and J 8 bases, leaving 10 bases between the germline ends. The CDR3 sequence is 12 residues long. This chain's CDR3 is CASSLRLYGYTF. CDR3 in DNA: TGTGCCAGCAGTTTGAGGTTGTACGGCTACACCTTC.

The chain couples TRBV28 to TRBJ2-2, with 9 bases that match TRBD2. The CDR3 extends over 15 amino acids. Germline CDR1 and CDR2: MDHEN and SYDVKM. Trimming at V came to 5 bases and at J to 3 bases, leaving 4 bases not matched to a gene. The CDR3 nucleotides read TGTGCCAGCAGTGCCCAGCGGGAGGACACCGGGGAGCTGTTTTTT. This codes for CASSAQREDTGELFF.

The rearrangement uses TRBV14 and TRBJ2-1; 7 positions agree with TRBD2. The V segment lost 2 bases and the J segment 7 bases; nucleotides outside the gene matches: 5. This CDR3 has 14 amino acids. Germline V gene data show CDR1 as SGHDN and CDR2 as FVKESK. The CDR3 DNA is TGTGCCAGCAGCCAACCGACTAGCACGAATGAGCAGTTCTTC. Translating gives CASSQPTSTNEQFF.

This chain links TRBV2 with TRBJ2-3, with D maybe TRBD1 (6 bases). The CDR3 loop spans 15 amino acids. Germline loops: CDR1 SNHLY, CDR2 FYNNEI. The V gene lost 9 bases and the J gene lost 1 base, with 17 bases spanning the gap. The CDR3 nucleotides are TGTGCCAGGGGGGCTTGGGTTCAGGGCACAGATACGCAGTATTTT. This encodes CARGAWVQGTDTQYF.

The genes are TRBV30 and TRBJ1-2; maybe TRBD1 (5 bases). The CDR3 spans 12 residues. Trimming took off 0 bases at V and 10 bases at J, with 12 bases between the two ends. Germline-derived CDR1 and CDR2 are GTSNPN and SVGIG (reference sequence). CDR3 in DNA: TGTGCCTGGAGTGTACAAAGGGGCTCCTACACCTTC. Translation gives CAWSVQRGSYTF.

This clone was detected once. V gene TRBV5-8 combines with J gene TRBJ2-1; 7 bases fit TRBD2. J gave up 8 bases and V 0 bases, and 8 bases lay outside the gene matches. This CDR3 is 15 amino acids long. Germline CDR1 is SGHTS and CDR2 is YDEGEE. The CDR3 bases are TGTGCCAGCAGCTTGGGAGCGGGAAGTGGCGATGAGCAGTTCTTC. It codes for CASSLGAGSGDEQFF.